A single sample is the source of the 15 T cell receptor beta chains below, sequenced in a study of cytomegalovirus exposure and HLA in healthy donors. This PCR relied on a set of 60 Vbeta primers and 13 Jbeta primers. Some clones are missing from TCRdb's copy, which holds only in-frame ones; the method was immunoSEQ multiplex PCR. Among about 130,000 clones listed, 6.5% to 9.5% were seen once. Sequenced: PBMCs. Receptors were obtained from a man in his forties in good health and CMV-seronegative.

This clone occurred a few times. This chain uses TRBV5-5 with TRBJ1-5; D call uncertain. Trimming removed 0 bases from V and 3 bases from J, with 4 bases in between. Looked up from germline, CDR1 is SGHKS and CDR2 is YYEKEE (reference sequence). The CDR3 loop spans 13 amino acids. The CDR3 DNA follows: TGTGCCAGCAGCTTGGCCGTCAATCAGCCCCAGCATTTT. Its protein product is CASSLAVNQPQHF.

This clone was counted between two and nine times. Here the CDR3 reads CASAADIGSTEAFF. The DNA of the CDR3 is TGTGCCAGCGCGGCGGATATTGGTAGCACTGAAGCTTTCTTT. This rearrangement joins TRBV7-8 to TRBJ1-1; D remains unclear. CDR1 and CDR2 (germline): SGHVS, FQNEAQ. The CDR3 is 14 amino acids. The V end lost 8 bases, the J end lost 4 bases, and 17 bases lay between the germline ends.

As for this clone: The junction departs from germline at one end; a sequencing error may be responsible. The sample carries other DNA sequences with the same CDR3. This chain uses TRBV7-8 with TRBJ1-6; possibly TRBD1 for D (5 bases). The CDR3 contains 15 residues. Germline CDR1 and CDR2: SGHVS and FQNEAQ. The CDR3, as DNA: TGTGCCAGCAGCTTTGGACAAATCTATAATTCACCCCTACACTTT. It codes for CASSFGQIYNSPLHF.

V is TRBV9 and J is TRBJ2-3; 7 nucleotides align to TRBD1. Germline lookup yields CDR1 SGDLS and CDR2 YYNGEE. Trimming took 3 bases from V and 4 from J; bases not matched to a gene: 2. This CDR3 is built from 13 residues. CDR3: CASSETGSDTQYF. In DNA, the CDR3 is TGTGCCAGCAGCGAGACAGGGTCAGATACGCAGTATTTT.

The table lists this clone with a few counts. This sequence joins TRBV5-6 and TRBJ2-7, with 8 bases fitting TRBD1. The V and J ends lost 0 bases and 4 bases, in that order; junction bases with no gene match: 6. CDR3 size: 15 residues. In germline, CDR1 is SGHDT, CDR2 YYEEEE. The CDR3 loop reads CASSLGSGGLYEQYF. CDR3 DNA: TGTGCCAGCAGCTTGGGGTCAGGGGGCCTGTACGAGCAGTACTTC. The full variable domain, completed using reference TRBV5-6 and TRBJ2-7, is DAGVTQSPTHLIKTRGQQVTLRCSPKSGHDTVSWYQQALGQGPQFIFQYYEEEERQRGNFPDRFSGHQFPNYSSELNVNALLLGDSALYLCASSLGSGGLYEQYFGPGTRLTVT.

The J gene is TRBJ1-2, the V gene TRBV29-1, with 9 bases fitting TRBD1. With V trimmed by 5 bases and J by 5 bases, 6 bases remained unmatched. Germline CDR1 is SQVTM and CDR2 is ANQGSEA. This CDR3 region has 13 residues. DNA for the CDR3: TGCAGCGTTCGGGACAGGGAGGGATATGGCTACACCTTC. Its protein is CSVRDREGYGYTF.

CDR3 sequence: CASSLRRLHEKLFF. CDR3 coding DNA: TGTGCCAGCAGCTTGAGGCGGTTACATGAAAAACTGTTTTTT. The chain combines TRBV5-7 with TRBJ1-4; D gene ambiguous. TRBV5-7 is an ORF; its function is uncertain. V was shortened by 1 base and J by 6 bases, with 10 bases between the two germline ends. This CDR3 has 14 residues.

V is TRBV18 and J is TRBJ2-2; D remains unclear. Germline V CDR1 and CDR2: KGHSH, LQKENI. Between the trimmed V and J ends, which lost 2 bases and 1 base, there was a span of 5 bases. CDR3 size: 14 residues. The CDR3 DNA follows: TGTGCCAGCTCACCATGGCAGAACACCGGGGAGCTGTTTTTT. It codes for CASSPWQNTGELFF. The full variable domain, rest sourced from reference TRBV18 and TRBJ2-2, is NAGVMQNPRHLVRRRGQEARLRCSPMKGHSHVYWYRQLPEEGLKFMVYLQKENIIDESGMPKERFSAEFPKEGPSILRIQQVVRGDSAAYFCASSPWQNTGELFFGEGSRLTVL.

The gene calls are TRBV7-9 and TRBJ1-6; a possible D gene is TRBD1 (5 bases). Looked up from germline, CDR1 is SEHNR and CDR2 is FQNEAQ (reference sequence). V lost 5 bases and J lost 10, with 15 bases in between. The CDR3 totals 14 residues. CDR3 coding DNA: TGTGCCAGCAGCACCGGGGGGGTAAGATCACCCCTCCACTTT. Translation gives CASSTGGVRSPLHF.

V and J are TRBV5-1 and TRBJ1-1; a weak D match, TRBD1 (6 bases). Looked up from germline, CDR1 is SGHRS and CDR2 is YFSETQ. V gave up 1 base and J gave up 2 bases, with 12 bases separating them. The length of the CDR3 is 15 residues. The CDR3 region has the DNA TGCGCCAGCAGCTTGATTGGGGGGGCAAACACTGAAGCTTTCTTT. Protein sequence: CASSLIGGANTEAFF.

Only a few counts were recorded for this clone. The J gene is TRBJ1-1, the V gene TRBV9; D not resolved. V shed 3 bases and J shed 0 bases, with 12 bases lying between them. Germline V gene data show CDR1 as SGDLS and CDR2 as YYNGEE. The CDR3 spans 15 residues. The CDR3 protein is CASSGRPEMNTEAFF. The DNA for the CDR3 is TGTGCCAGCAGCGGACGACCGGAGATGAACACTGAAGCTTTCTTT.

Comment on this clone: A junction boundary mismatches the germline segment, possibly from a read error. CDR3 residues: CASSDADRAVRIDF. The CDR3 DNA is TGTGCCAGCAGTGACGCGGACAGGGCAGTTAGGATAGACTTC. The chain uses TRBV2 and TRBJ1-2, with 8 positions matching TRBD1. The CDR3 consists of 14 residues. The V gene's germline CDR1 is SNHLY and CDR2 FYNNEI.

The V and J genes are TRBV4-1 and TRBJ2-1; 9 positions agree with TRBD2. CDR1 and CDR2 (germline): MGHRA, YSYEKL. Trimming removed 3 bases from V and 0 bases from J; junction bases left unmatched: 3. This CDR3 is 16 amino acids long. Here the CDR3 reads CASSQDSGSSYNEQFF. The CDR3 DNA reads as TGCGCCAGCAGCCAGGATAGCGGGAGCTCCTACAATGAGCAGTTCTTC.

The chain is built from TRBV14 and TRBJ1-3; 8 nucleotides agree with TRBD1. Germline CDR1 reads SGHDN; CDR2 reads FVKESK. This CDR3 has 14 amino acids. V shed 0 bases, J shed 8 bases, and the junction held 3 bases outside the gene matches. CDR3 in amino acids: CASSQETQGDTIYF. The CDR3 DNA reads as TGTGCCAGCAGCCAAGAAACACAGGGGGACACCATATATTTT.

This clone was seen only a few times. CDR3 amino acids: CASSLRVAGKETQYF. In DNA form, the CDR3 reads TGTGCCAGCAGCTTACGGGTAGCGGGTAAAGAGACCCAGTACTTC. The chain combines TRBV7-9 with TRBJ2-5; TRBD2 agrees at 7 bases. Germline CDR1 reads SEHNR; CDR2 reads FQNEAQ (reference sequence). After removal of 2 bases from V and 3 bases from J, the junction contained 6 bases not matched to a gene. The CDR3 loop spans 15 amino acids.